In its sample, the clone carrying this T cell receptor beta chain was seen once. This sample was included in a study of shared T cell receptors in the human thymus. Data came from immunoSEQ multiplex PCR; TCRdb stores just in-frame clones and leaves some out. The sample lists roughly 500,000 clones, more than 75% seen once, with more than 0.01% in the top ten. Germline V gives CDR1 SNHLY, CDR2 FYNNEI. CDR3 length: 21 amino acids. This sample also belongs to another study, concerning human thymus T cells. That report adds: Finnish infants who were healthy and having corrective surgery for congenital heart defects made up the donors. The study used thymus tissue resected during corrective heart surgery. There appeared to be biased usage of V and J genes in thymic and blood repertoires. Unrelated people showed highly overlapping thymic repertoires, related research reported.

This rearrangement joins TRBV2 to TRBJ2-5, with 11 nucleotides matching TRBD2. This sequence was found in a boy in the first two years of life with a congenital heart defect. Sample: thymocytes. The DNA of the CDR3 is TGTGCGACAGAGTGCCCGAGAGGGAGTCGGGCTAGCGGGAGGAAGAAAGAGACCCAGTACTTC. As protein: CATECPRGSRASGRKKETQYF.